This passage covers 17 T cell receptor beta chains from one sample sequenced in a study of cytomegalovirus exposure and HLA in healthy donors. PCR involved 60 Vbeta and 13 Jbeta primers. Sequenced by immunoSEQ multiplex PCR; TCRdb stores in-frame clones only, minus some. The sample has around 74,000 clones, roughly 78% seen once. Sequencing was performed on PBMCs. Receptors originate from a man aged 30 to 39 in good health and CMV-seronegative.

The chain uses TRBV6-5 and TRBJ1-1; 9 bases are a match to TRBD1. V lost 5 bases and J lost 1; bases outside the gene matches: 5. Germline V CDR1 and CDR2: MNHEY, SVGAGI. The CDR3 length is 15 residues. The CDR3 is CASSHGTGWNTEAFF. The DNA for the CDR3 is TGTGCCAGCAGTCACGGGACAGGGTGGAACACTGAAGCTTTCTTT.

The chain links TRBV6-1 to TRBJ2-1; TRBD2 might be the D (7 bases). This CDR3 contains 15 residues. The V end lost 3 bases, the J end lost 4 bases, and 13 bases lay between the germline ends. Germline V gives CDR1 MNHNS, CDR2 SASEGT. CDR3 coding DNA: TGTGCCAGCAGTGAGAGGGGGGGCGTGTACAATGAGCAGTTCTTC. This codes for CASSERGGVYNEQFF.

This sequence joins TRBV7-6 and TRBJ1-2, with no clear D. Germline assignment: CDR1 SGHVS and CDR2 FNYEAQ. The ends were cut back, 5 bases at V and 2 bases at J, with 12 bases in the middle. The CDR3 contains 14 residues. The DNA of the CDR3 is TGTGCCAGCAGCCCCCGGGGAGCGAACTATGGCTACACCTTC. Its protein product is CASSPRGANYGYTF.

The V and J genes are TRBV7-9 and TRBJ2-3; TRBD2 matches at 16 bases. J was trimmed by 6 bases and V by 4 bases; bases with no gene match: 7. From germline, CDR1 is SEHNR and CDR2 FQNEAQ (reference sequence). There are 17 residues in the CDR3. Here the CDR3 DNA reads TGTGCCAGCAGCTCTGCTTCGGGACTAGCGGGGGGGGATACGCAGTATTTT. Its protein is CASSSASGLAGGDTQYF.

This chain links TRBV25-1 with TRBJ1-2; D is unresolved. The CDR3 has 13 amino acids. Germline loops: CDR1 MGHDK, CDR2 SYGVNS. Trimming stripped 0 bases from V and 9 bases from J, with 11 bases between. The CDR3 bases are TGTGCCAGCAGTGAATACGAGGATCTGAGCTACACCTTC. Translation: CASSEYEDLSYTF.

The chain joins TRBV28 to TRBJ1-3; 7 nucleotides agree with TRBD1. J lost 0 bases, V lost 6 bases, and 11 bases had no gene match. This CDR3 has 17 residues. CDR1 MDHEN and CDR2 SYDVKM come from the germline V gene. The DNA for the CDR3 is TGTGCCAGCAGCCCCTTAGGAGGACAGGCCTCTGGAAACACCATATATTTT. Amino acids: CASSPLGGQASGNTIYF. The full variable domain, its missing parts supplied by reference TRBV28 and TRBJ1-3, is DVKVTQSSRYLVKRTGEKVFLECVQDMDHENMFWYRQDPGLGLRLIYFSYDVKMKEKGDIPEGYSVSREKKERFSLILESASTNQTSMYLCASSPLGGQASGNTIYFGEGSWLTVV.

The chain links TRBV28 to TRBJ2-1, with D hard to call. The germline gives CDR1 MDHEN, CDR2 SYDVKM. With 5 bases removed from V and 0 bases from J, the gap between germline ends came to 14 bases. This CDR3 contains 16 residues. Here the CDR3 reads CASSVYRTGSYNEQFF. The CDR3 DNA reads TGTGCCAGCAGTGTATATAGAACTGGCTCCTACAATGAGCAGTTCTTC. The whole variable domain, remainder taken from reference TRBV28 and TRBJ2-1, is DVKVTQSSRYLVKRTGEKVFLECVQDMDHENMFWYRQDPGLGLRLIYFSYDVKMKEKGDIPEGYSVSREKKERFSLILESASTNQTSMYLCASSVYRTGSYNEQFFGPGTRLTVL.

The rearrangement links TRBV30 to TRBJ2-6; TRBD1 matches 10 bases. The CDR3 sequence is 17 residues long. The junction had 9 bases not matched to a gene; V was cut back by 7 bases and J by 0 bases. The germline gives CDR1 GTSNPN, CDR2 SVGIG (reference sequence). The CDR3 protein is CAFRDRGQSSGANVLTF. In nucleotides, the CDR3 is TGTGCCTTCCGGGACAGGGGTCAGAGCTCTGGGGCCAACGTCCTGACTTTC. The whole variable domain, remainder taken from reference TRBV30 and TRBJ2-6, is SQTIHQWPATLVQPVGSPLSLECTVEGTSNPNLYWYRQAAGRGLQLLFYSVGIGQISSEVPQNLSASRPQDRQFILSSKKLLLSDSGFYLCAFRDRGQSSGANVLTFGAGSRLTVL.

Comment on this clone: This CDR3 is also generated by other DNA sequences in the sample. The chain links TRBV6-5 to TRBJ1-2; D is ambiguous. V lost 8 bases and J lost 4, with 14 bases in between. This CDR3 comprises 13 residues. Germline V lookup: CDR1 MNHEY, CDR2 SVGAGI. CDR3 in amino acids: CASSEGAGYGYTF. The CDR3 DNA reads as TGTGCCAGCTCTGAGGGCGCGGGCTATGGCTACACCTTC.

The chain has TRBV7-9 and TRBJ2-5; 10 bases line up with TRBD1. Germline trimming cut 5 bases from V and 5 bases from J; bases unmatched to any gene: 5. Germline V gene data show CDR1 as SEHNR and CDR2 as FQNEAQ (reference sequence). This CDR3 has 14 amino acids. The CDR3 DNA follows: TGTGCCAGCAGCGACAGGGGGCTTGGTGAGACCCAGTACTTC. Amino acid sequence: CASSDRGLGETQYF.

The rearrangement uses TRBV5-1 and TRBJ1-2, with D possibly being TRBD1 (5 bases). The germline CDR1 and CDR2 sequences are SGHRS and YFSETQ. V lost 5 bases and J 4 bases, leaving 18 bases between the germline ends. The CDR3 is 15 amino acids. The chain's CDR3 is CASSSHPTAFYGYTF. CDR3 nucleotides: TGCGCCAGCAGTTCCCACCCGACAGCCTTCTATGGCTACACCTTC.

V usage is TRBV7-9 and J usage is TRBJ1-3; TRBD1 aligns across 8 bases. V dropped 5 bases and J dropped 0; count of bases not matched to a gene: 6. Germline loops: CDR1 SEHNR, CDR2 FQNEAQ (reference sequence). The length of the CDR3 is 16 residues. The CDR3 DNA sequence: TGTGCCAGCAGCGCCTGGGGACAGGCCTCTGGAAACACCATATATTTT. It encodes CASSAWGQASGNTIYF.

This clone has a handful of counts. The rearrangement uses TRBV10-3 and TRBJ2-3; 7 bases align to TRBD1. This CDR3 has 16 amino acids. V lost 3 bases to trimming and J lost 1 base; unmatched junction nucleotides: 7. Germline loops: CDR1 ENHRY, CDR2 SYGVKD. The CDR3 nucleotides read TGTGCCATCAGTGAAAGTGAGCAGGGGGGCACAGATACGCAGTATTTT. It yields the protein CAISESEQGGTDTQYF.

V usage is TRBV27 and J usage is TRBJ2-2, with 7 bases matching TRBD1. Germline lookup yields CDR1 MNHEY and CDR2 SMNVEV (reference sequence). This CDR3 comprises 14 residues. Trimming removed 6 bases from V and 2 bases from J; junction bases left unmatched: 3. CDR3 protein: CASRRDRNTGELFF. CDR3 sequence (DNA): TGTGCCAGCAGGAGGGACAGAAACACCGGGGAGCTGTTTTTT.

The genes are TRBV7-3 and TRBJ1-3, with TRBD1 matching over 10 bases. In germline, CDR1 is SGHTA, CDR2 FQGTGA. V shed 5 bases, J shed 6 bases, and the junction held 4 bases outside the gene matches. This CDR3 has 14 residues. CDR3 amino acids: CASSPGTGVNTIYF. CDR3 DNA sequence: TGTGCCAGCAGCCCCGGGACAGGGGTAAACACCATATATTTT.

The CDR3 DNA is TGTGCCAGCAGCTTAAGAGGTGGGACAGGGTCCAATGAGCAGTTCTTC. Translation: CASSLRGGTGSNEQFF. The chain carries TRBV11-3 and TRBJ2-1; TRBD1 matches 9 bases. Per germline, CDR1 SGHNT and CDR2 YENEEA. Trimming cost V 2 bases and J 6 bases; bases outside gene matches: 8. There are 16 residues in the CDR3.

The rearrangement joins TRBV30 to TRBJ1-1, with D perhaps matching TRBD1 (5 bases). The CDR3 is made up of 14 amino acids. From germline, CDR1 is GTSNPN and CDR2 SVGIG (reference sequence). The V end lost 3 bases, the J end lost 8 bases, and 19 bases lay between the germline ends. Here the CDR3 DNA reads TGTGCCTGGAGGGCCTCCGGGACTTCGGGGGAAGCTTTCTTT. It translates to CAWRASGTSGEAFF.